This T cell receptor beta chain was profiled in a study of Graves' ophthalmopathy and Graves' hyperthyroidism. Study-wide results and caveats: With approximately 88% sensitivity and 81.08% specificity, a 13-signature model separated ophthalmopathy from stable hyperthyroidism. Blood samples also showed most expanded thyroid clonotypes exceeding 0.001 frequency.

Clinical symptoms, serum thyroxine, TRAb, thyroid ultrasound and orbital computed tomography were relied on for diagnosis. The sequenced template was RNA, covering the TCR beta CDR3 region. HTBI primers were employed in first-round RT-PCR, then a second-round multiplex PCR followed. TCRdb re-analysed the multiplex PCR reads in MiXCR, keeping a single row per CDR3 protein. The top ten clones hold 11% of a sample with over a million distinct CDR3 sequences, 35% to 45% of them seen once. This clonotype showed up many times. No antigen is known for it. The TCR originated in an adult man with Graves' hyperthyroidism. The sequenced sample consisted of peripheral blood or thyroid tissue (not recorded which).

CDR3 coding DNA: TGTGCCACCGTGGACGGGAAAGAAGCCTATAATTCACCCCTCCACTTT. Its translation is CATVDGKEAYNSPLHF. This chain connects TRBV2 to TRBJ1-6; D uncertain. Germline CDR1 is SNHLY and CDR2 is FYNNEI. V was trimmed by 10 bases and J by 2 bases, leaving 18 bases between them. The CDR3 is made up of 16 amino acids.